This is a list of T cell receptor beta chains from one sample in a study of blood T cell repertoires in COVID-19. Generated by immunoSEQ multiplex PCR, the TCRdb table keeps only in-frame clones and is missing some. The profile shows about 78,000 clones, around 85% of them singletons. The source material was peripheral blood. The receptors were sampled from a woman of 80 years or more with active or convalescent COVID-19. Each CDR3 is given with its conserved first and last residue. A D gene is named only where the DNA matches it firmly. Clone size is given for some rows only: seen once, a few or many times, or a class if the clone is expanded.

d_gene	v_gene	j_gene	abundance	CDR3aa	CDR3nt
.	TRBV11-2	TRBJ2-5	few	CASSGRWETQYF	TGTGCCAGCAGTGGGAGGTGGGAGACCCAGTACTTC
.	TRBV2	TRBJ2-1	.	CASSALASEQFF	TGTGCCAGCAGCGCCCTAGCGAGCGAGCAGTTCTTC
.	TRBV29-1	TRBJ2-7	few	CSPLGGQTSYEQYF	TGCAGCCCTCTCGGGGGACAGACCTCCTACGAGCAGTACTTC
.	TRBV5-1	TRBJ2-1	.	CASSLAALSPNEQFF	TGCGCCAGCAGCTTGGCCGCGTTATCTCCCAATGAGCAGTTCTTC
TRBD2	TRBV5-4	TRBJ2-7	.	CASSWGSAGSRGEQYF	TGTGCCAGCAGCTGGGGGTCAGCGGGGAGCCGTGGCGAGCAGTACTTC
.	TRBV7-2	TRBJ2-7	.	CASSLSETTSYEQYF	TGTGCCAGCAGCTTGAGTGAGACTACCTCCTACGAGCAGTACTTC
TRBD1	TRBV5-1	TRBJ2-2	.	CASTDRAGTDHTGELFF	TGCGCCAGCACTGACCGGGCCGGGACAGACCACACCGGGGAGCTGTTTTTT
TRBD2	TRBV7-9	TRBJ2-6	.	CASSLSGGLRANVLTF	TGTGCCAGCAGCTTATCGGGGGGACTAAGGGCCAACGTCCTGACTTTC
.	TRBV29-1	TRBJ2-5	.	CSVDLRTQYF	TGCAGCGTTGACCTTAGGACCCAGTACTTC
TRBD1	TRBV7-2	TRBJ2-4	few	CASSSTRGLMGKNIQYF	TGTGCCAGCAGCAGCACCAGGGGGCTGATGGGCAAAAACATTCAGTACTTC
TRBD1	TRBV5-4	TRBJ2-7	.	CATRGQGAYEQYF	TGTGCCACCAGGGGACAGGGGGCCTACGAGCAGTACTTC
.	TRBV6-4	TRBJ2-3	once	CASSEVSGLLLFGTDTQYF	TGTGCCAGCAGTGAAGTGTCCGGACTACTCCTTTTCGGCACAGATACGCAGTATTTT
.	TRBV7-6	TRBJ1-5	.	CASSSGVLSQPQHF	TGTGCCAGCAGCTCGGGTGTGTTGAGTCAGCCCCAGCATTTT
TRBD1	TRBV11-3	TRBJ2-2	.	CASSLGDRTGELFF	TGTGCCAGCAGCTTAGGGGACAGAACCGGGGAGCTGTTTTTT
TRBD1	TRBV6-4	TRBJ2-3	once	CASSGQAWDTQYF	TGTGCCAGCTCCGGACAGGCTTGGGATACGCAGTATTTT
.	TRBV20-1	TRBJ2-7	.	CSASGDTGQYF	TGCAGTGCCTCCGGGGATACGGGGCAGTACTTC
.	TRBV4-1	TRBJ1-2	.	CASSQDPTSYGYTF	TGCGCCAGCAGCCAAGATCCGACAAGCTATGGCTACACCTTC
.	TRBV27	TRBJ2-1	.	CASSLWGDGDEQFF	TGTGCCAGCAGTTTATGGGGGGATGGCGATGAGCAGTTCTTC
TRBD2	TRBV19	TRBJ2-2	.	CASSYLAGGNTGELFF	TGTGCCAGTAGTTACCTAGCGGGGGGAAACACCGGGGAGCTGTTTTTT
TRBD1	TRBV5-6	TRBJ2-7	.	CASSLAGGSYEQYF	TGTGCCAGCAGCTTGGCAGGGGGCTCCTACGAGCAGTACTTC
TRBD1	TRBV4-1	TRBJ1-3	.	CASSQGDRASGNTIYF	TGCGCCAGCAGCCAAGGGGACAGGGCCTCTGGAAACACCATATATTTT
TRBD1	TRBV5-4	TRBJ2-5	.	CASSLGQGEETQYF	TGTGCCAGCAGCTTGGGGCAGGGGGAAGAGACCCAGTACTTC
.	TRBV6-2/TRBV6-3	TRBJ2-5	.	CASSYQAVQETQYF	TGTGCCAGCAGTTACCAAGCGGTCCAAGAGACCCAGTACTTC
.	TRBV7-3	TRBJ2-3	.	CASSERGGLGTDTQYF	TGTGCCAGCAGCGAACGAGGGGGATTAGGCACAGATACGCAGTATTTT
TRBD1	TRBV3-1/TRBV3-2	TRBJ1-1	medium-sized	CASSSTGAGTEAFF	TGTGCCAGCAGCTCCACAGGGGCGGGGACTGAAGCTTTCTTT
.	TRBV5-4	TRBJ2-3	.	CASSLGPGGTDTQYF	TGTGCCAGCAGCTTGGGCCCAGGGGGGACAGATACGCAGTATTTT
.	TRBV4-3	TRBJ2-3	few	CASSQDWGGAGRPTDTQYF	TGCGCCAGCAGCCAAGATTGGGGGGGCGCGGGGCGACCCACAGATACGCAGTATTTT
TRBD2	TRBV30	TRBJ2-3	.	CAWSSGRQGGTDTQYF	TGTGCCTGGAGTAGCGGGAGGCAGGGAGGGACAGATACGCAGTATTTT
TRBD1	TRBV11-2	TRBJ1-1	.	CASSYRGGNTEAFF	TGTGCCAGCAGCTACAGGGGGGGGAACACTGAAGCTTTCTTT
.	TRBV3-1/TRBV3-2	TRBJ2-5	.	CASSQDAGGTQYF	TGTGCCAGCAGCCAAGATGCGGGTGGGACCCAGTACTTC
.	TRBV28	TRBJ1-6	.	CAIGTPLGSSYNSPLHF	TGTGCCATCGGGACACCGCTGGGGAGCTCCTATAATTCACCCCTCCACTTT
TRBD1	TRBV28	TRBJ2-7	.	CASSQPGQSPHEQYF	TGTGCCAGCAGTCAGCCGGGACAGTCCCCCCATGAGCAGTACTTC
.	TRBV10-3	TRBJ1-1	.	CAISEPGTYGAFF	TGTGCCATCAGTGAGCCGGGGACATACGGAGCTTTCTTT
TRBD1	TRBV5-4	TRBJ2-5	.	CASSLGPGGETQYF	TGTGCCAGCAGCTTGGGTCCAGGGGGAGAGACCCAGTACTTC
TRBD1	TRBV19	TRBJ2-1	few	CASSIQTGTYNEQFF	TGTGCCAGTAGTATACAGACAGGGACCTACAATGAGCAGTTCTTC
TRBD1	TRBV7-3	TRBJ1-3	.	CASSLQGTGTGNTIYF	TGTGCCAGCAGCTTGCAAGGGACAGGGACGGGAAACACCATATATTTT
TRBD1	TRBV6-5	TRBJ1-1	.	CASRRDRANTEAFF	TGTGCCAGCAGGAGGGACAGGGCGAACACTGAAGCTTTCTTT
.	TRBV18	TRBJ2-7	.	CASSPRGSSYEQYF	TGTGCCAGCTCACCACGAGGAAGCTCCTACGAGCAGTACTTC
TRBD2	TRBV27	TRBJ2-7	.	CASSLRGVYEQYF	TGTGCCAGCAGTTTACGGGGGGTGTACGAGCAGTACTTC
.	TRBV5-1	TRBJ2-1	.	CASSLVLGGEQFF	TGCGCCAGCAGCTTGGTATTAGGGGGTGAGCAGTTCTTC
TRBD1	TRBV6-5	TRBJ2-7	.	CASSRDRGAYEQYF	TGTGCCAGCAGCCGGGACAGGGGGGCCTACGAGCAGTACTTC
TRBD2	TRBV25-1	TRBJ2-1	.	CASRRGGSSYNEQFF	TGTGCCAGCCGCCGGGGGGGGAGCTCCTACAATGAGCAGTTCTTC
TRBD2	TRBV9	TRBJ2-1	.	CASSVVSGRATSEQFF	TGTGCCAGCAGCGTAGTTAGCGGGAGGGCCACAAGTGAGCAGTTCTTC
.	TRBV24-1	TRBJ2-3	.	CATSGRGTDTQYF	TGTGCCACCAGTGGACGGGGCACAGATACGCAGTATTTT
.	TRBV20-1	TRBJ2-1	.	CSASRGSGYNEQFF	TGCAGTGCTAGTCGGGGGAGTGGCTACAATGAGCAGTTCTTC
TRBD2	TRBV27	TRBJ2-3	.	CASSLYYPQSGRNTDTQYF	TGTGCCAGCAGTTTATACTACCCCCAAAGCGGGAGGAACACAGATACGCAGTATTTT
.	TRBV2	TRBJ1-2	few	CASSGGGRNYGYTF	TGTGCCAGCAGTGGCGGGGGTCGGAACTATGGCTACACCTTC
TRBD1	TRBV14	TRBJ1-2	.	CASSQGTDQIF	TGTGCCAGCAGCCAGGGGACAGACCAAATCTTC
.	TRBV11-3	TRBJ2-2	.	CASSLPGVTGELFF	TGTGCCAGCAGCTTACCAGGGGTCACCGGGGAGCTGTTTTTT
.	TRBV6-1	TRBJ2-7	.	CASSETGRGSYEQYF	TGTGCCAGCAGTGAAACAGGGAGAGGGTCCTACGAGCAGTACTTC
.	TRBV5-1	TRBJ2-3	.	CASSTGQSTDTQYF	TGCGCCAGCAGCACCGGACAGAGCACAGATACGCAGTATTTT
TRBD1	TRBV16	TRBJ2-7	.	CASSLGQGGHEQYF	TGTGCCAGCAGCCTGGGACAGGGGGGCCACGAGCAGTACTTC
TRBD1	TRBV24-1	TRBJ1-2	.	CATSDPGQGANYGYTF	TGTGCCACCAGTGATCCTGGACAGGGCGCTAACTATGGCTACACCTTC
TRBD2	TRBV7-6	TRBJ2-3	.	CASSLGGRADTQYF	TGTGCCAGCAGCTTAGGCGGGAGGGCAGATACGCAGTATTTT
.	TRBV4-2	TRBJ1-5	.	CASSQSTGRGNQPQHF	TGTGCCAGCAGCCAGTCTACAGGGAGGGGCAATCAGCCCCAGCATTTT